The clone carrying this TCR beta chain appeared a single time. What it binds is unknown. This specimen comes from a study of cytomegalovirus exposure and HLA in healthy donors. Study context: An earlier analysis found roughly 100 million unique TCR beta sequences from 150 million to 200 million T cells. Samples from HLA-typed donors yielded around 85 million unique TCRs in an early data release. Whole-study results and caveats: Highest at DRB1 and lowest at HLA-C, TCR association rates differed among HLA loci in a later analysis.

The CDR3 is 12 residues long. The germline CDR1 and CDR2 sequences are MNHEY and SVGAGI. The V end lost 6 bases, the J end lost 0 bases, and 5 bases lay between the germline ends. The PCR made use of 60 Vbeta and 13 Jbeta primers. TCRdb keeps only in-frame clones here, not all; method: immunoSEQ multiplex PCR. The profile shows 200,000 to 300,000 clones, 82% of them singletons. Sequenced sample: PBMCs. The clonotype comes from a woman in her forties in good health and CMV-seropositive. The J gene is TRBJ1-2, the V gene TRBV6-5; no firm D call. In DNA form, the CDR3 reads TGTGCCAGCAGCCGTACTAACTATGGCTACACCTTC. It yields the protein CASSRTNYGYTF.